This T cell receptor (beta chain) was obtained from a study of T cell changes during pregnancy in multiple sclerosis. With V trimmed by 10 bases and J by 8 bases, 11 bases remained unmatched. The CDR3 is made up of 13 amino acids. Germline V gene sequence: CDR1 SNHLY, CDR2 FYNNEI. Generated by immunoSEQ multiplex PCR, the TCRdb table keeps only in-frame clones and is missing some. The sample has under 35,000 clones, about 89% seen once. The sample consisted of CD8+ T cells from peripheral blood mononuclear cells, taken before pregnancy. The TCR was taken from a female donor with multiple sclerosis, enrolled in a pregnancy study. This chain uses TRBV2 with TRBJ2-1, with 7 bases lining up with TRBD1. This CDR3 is CATRDSTVYEQFF. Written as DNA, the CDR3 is TGTGCCACCCGGGACAGTACGGTCTATGAGCAGTTCTTC. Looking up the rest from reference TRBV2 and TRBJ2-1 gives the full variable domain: EPEVTQTPSHQVTQMGQEVILRCVPISNHLYFYWYRQILGQKVEFLVSFYNNEISEKSEIFDDQFSVERPDGSNFTLKIRSTKLEDSAMYFCATRDSTVYEQFFGPGTRLTVL.